The present entry profiles one TCR beta chain with its context. This entry is derived from a study of blood T cell repertoires in COVID-19. Study summary: The cDNA or gDNA used as material had been derived from T cells, B-cell-depleted T cells, or PBMCs.

Sequencing used immunoSEQ multiplex PCR; TCRdb keeps in-frame clones, though not all of them. Altogether roughly 190,000 clones are present, about 85% being singletons, with the ten largest covering 20% to 25%. Germline CDR1 is ENHRY and CDR2 is SYGVKD. V dropped 10 bases and J dropped 6 bases, with 18 bases sitting between them. The CDR3 length is 13 residues. Sequencing input: peripheral blood. The chain links TRBV10-3 to TRBJ1-2; no clear D. The clonotype comes from a man aged 55 to 70 with active or convalescent COVID-19. CDR3 region: CATGKEERHGYTF. The CDR3 coding sequence is TGTGCCACCGGGAAGGAAGAAAGGCATGGCTACACCTTC.